This T cell receptor (beta chain) was obtained from a study of CD8 T cells in ankylosing spondylitis. V gave up 8 bases and J gave up 4 bases; unmatched junction bases: 3. The CDR3 spans 14 residues. Germline loops: CDR1 MNHEY, CDR2 SVGEGT. TCRdb passed the 5' RACE reads through MiXCR, listing each CDR3 protein once. The repertoire holds hundreds of thousands of distinct CDR3 sequences, with around 8% as singletons. General study results and limits: A TCR beta motif of several highly homologous variants seemed to mark ankylosing spondylitis blood.

On this clonotype itself: Its antigen remains unidentified.

The sample taken for sequencing was blood, either unsorted or a sorted T cell fraction (not recorded which). This sequence originates from a female donor with ankylosing spondylitis or in good health (not recorded which). This sequence joins TRBV6-2 or TRBV6-3 and TRBJ2-1; 12 nucleotides line up with TRBD2. CDR3 DNA sequence: TGTGCCAGCGCCGGACTAGCGGGATACAATGAGCAGTTCTTC. It codes for CASAGLAGYNEQFF.